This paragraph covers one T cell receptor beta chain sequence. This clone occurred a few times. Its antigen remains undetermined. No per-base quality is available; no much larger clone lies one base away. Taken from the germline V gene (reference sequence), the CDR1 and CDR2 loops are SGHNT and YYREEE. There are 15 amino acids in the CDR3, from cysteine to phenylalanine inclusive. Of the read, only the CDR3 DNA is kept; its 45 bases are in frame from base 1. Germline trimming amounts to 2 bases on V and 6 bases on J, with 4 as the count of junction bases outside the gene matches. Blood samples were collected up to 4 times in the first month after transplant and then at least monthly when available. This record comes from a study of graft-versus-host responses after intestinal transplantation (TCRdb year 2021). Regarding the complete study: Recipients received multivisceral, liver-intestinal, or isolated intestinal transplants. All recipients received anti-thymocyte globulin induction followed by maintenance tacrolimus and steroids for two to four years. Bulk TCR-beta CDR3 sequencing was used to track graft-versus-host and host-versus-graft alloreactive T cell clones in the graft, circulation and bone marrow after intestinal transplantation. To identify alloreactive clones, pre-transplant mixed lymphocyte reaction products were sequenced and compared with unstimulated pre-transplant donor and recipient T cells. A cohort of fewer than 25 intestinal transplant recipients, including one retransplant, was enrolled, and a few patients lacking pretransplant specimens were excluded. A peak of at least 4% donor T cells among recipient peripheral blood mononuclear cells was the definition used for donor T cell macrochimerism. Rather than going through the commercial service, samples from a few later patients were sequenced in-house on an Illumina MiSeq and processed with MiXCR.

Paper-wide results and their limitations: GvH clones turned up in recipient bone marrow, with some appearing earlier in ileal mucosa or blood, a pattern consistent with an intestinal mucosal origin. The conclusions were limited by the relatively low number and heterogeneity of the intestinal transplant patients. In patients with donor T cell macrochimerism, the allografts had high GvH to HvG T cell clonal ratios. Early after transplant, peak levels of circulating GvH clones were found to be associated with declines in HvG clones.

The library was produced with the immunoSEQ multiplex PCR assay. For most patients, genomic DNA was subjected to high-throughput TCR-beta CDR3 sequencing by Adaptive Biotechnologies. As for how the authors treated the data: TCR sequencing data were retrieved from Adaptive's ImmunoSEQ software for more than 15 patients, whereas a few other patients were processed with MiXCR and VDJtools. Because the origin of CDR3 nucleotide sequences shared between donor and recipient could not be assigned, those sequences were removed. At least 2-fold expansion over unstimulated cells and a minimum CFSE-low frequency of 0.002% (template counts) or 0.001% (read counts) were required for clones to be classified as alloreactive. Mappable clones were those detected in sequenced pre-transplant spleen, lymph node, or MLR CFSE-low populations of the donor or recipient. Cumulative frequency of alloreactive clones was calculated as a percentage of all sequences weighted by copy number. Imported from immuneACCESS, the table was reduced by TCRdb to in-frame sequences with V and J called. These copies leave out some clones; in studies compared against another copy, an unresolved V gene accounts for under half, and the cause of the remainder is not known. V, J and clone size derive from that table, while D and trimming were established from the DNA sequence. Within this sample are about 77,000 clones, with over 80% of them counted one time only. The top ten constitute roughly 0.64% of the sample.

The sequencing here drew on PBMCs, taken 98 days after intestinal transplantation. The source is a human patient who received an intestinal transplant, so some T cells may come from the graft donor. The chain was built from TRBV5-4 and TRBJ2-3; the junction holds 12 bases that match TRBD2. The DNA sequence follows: TGTGCCAGCAGCTTTCTAGCGGGGGGGCTGGATACGCAGTATTTT. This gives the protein CASSFLAGGLDTQYF. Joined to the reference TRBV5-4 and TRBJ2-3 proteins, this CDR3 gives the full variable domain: ETGVTQSPTHLIKTRGQQVTLRCSSQSGHNTVSWYQQALGQGPQFIFQYYREEENGRGNFPPRFSGLQFPNYSSELNVNALELDDSALYLCASSFLAGGLDTQYFGPGTRLTVL.